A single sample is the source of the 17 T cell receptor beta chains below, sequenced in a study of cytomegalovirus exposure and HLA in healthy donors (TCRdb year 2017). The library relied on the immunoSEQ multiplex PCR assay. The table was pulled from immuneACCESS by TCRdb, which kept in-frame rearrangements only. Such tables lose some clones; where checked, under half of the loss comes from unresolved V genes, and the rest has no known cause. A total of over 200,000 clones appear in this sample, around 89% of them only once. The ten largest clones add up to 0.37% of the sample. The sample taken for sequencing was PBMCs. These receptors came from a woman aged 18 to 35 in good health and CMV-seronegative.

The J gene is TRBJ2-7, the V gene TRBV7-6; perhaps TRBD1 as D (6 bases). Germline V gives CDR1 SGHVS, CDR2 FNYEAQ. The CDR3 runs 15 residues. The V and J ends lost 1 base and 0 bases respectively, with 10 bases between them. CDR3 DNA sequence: TGTGCCAGCAGCTTAGACAGGGCCGTCTCCTACGAGCAGTACTTC. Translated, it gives CASSLDRAVSYEQYF.

The CDR3 spells CASTPSGGAAGELFF. The CDR3 bases are TGTGCCAGCACGCCTAGCGGGGGGGCCGCCGGGGAGCTGTTTTTT. This sequence joins TRBV9 and TRBJ2-2, with 12 bases fitting TRBD2. This CDR3 has 15 amino acids. J lost 6 bases, V lost 6 bases, and 6 bases had no gene match. Germline V gives CDR1 SGDLS, CDR2 YYNGEE.

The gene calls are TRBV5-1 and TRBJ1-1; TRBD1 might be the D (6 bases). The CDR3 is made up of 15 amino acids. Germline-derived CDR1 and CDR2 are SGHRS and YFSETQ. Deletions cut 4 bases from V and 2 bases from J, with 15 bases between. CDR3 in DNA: TGCGCCAGCAGCCAAATACAGGGTATTAACACTGAAGCTTTCTTT. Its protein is CASSQIQGINTEAFF.

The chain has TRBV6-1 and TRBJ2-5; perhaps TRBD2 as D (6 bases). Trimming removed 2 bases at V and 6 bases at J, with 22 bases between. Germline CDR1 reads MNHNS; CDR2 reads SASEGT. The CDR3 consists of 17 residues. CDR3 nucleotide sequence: TGTGCCAGCAGTGAAAGTAGCAGGCGGGGCGTTTTGAAGACCCAGTACTTC. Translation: CASSESSRRGVLKTQYF.

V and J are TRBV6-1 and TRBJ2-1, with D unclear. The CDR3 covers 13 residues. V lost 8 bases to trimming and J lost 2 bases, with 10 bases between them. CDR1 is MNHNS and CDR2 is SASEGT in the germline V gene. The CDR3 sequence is CASGTEAYNEQFF. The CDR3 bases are TGTGCCAGCGGAACTGAGGCCTACAATGAGCAGTTCTTC.

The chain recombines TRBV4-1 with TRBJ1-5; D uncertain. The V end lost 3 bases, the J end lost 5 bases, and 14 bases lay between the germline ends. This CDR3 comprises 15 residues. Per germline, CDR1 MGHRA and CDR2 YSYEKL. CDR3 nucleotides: TGCGCCAGCAGCCAGTCAGGAGGGATTCATCAGCCCCAGCATTTT. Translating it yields CASSQSGGIHQPQHF.

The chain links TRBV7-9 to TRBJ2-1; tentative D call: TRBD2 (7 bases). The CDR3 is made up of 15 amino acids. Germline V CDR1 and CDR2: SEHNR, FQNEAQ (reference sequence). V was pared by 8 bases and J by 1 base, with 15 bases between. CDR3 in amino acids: CASSQGGESYNEQFF. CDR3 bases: TGTGCCAGCTCGCAAGGGGGGGAGTCCTACAATGAGCAGTTCTTC.

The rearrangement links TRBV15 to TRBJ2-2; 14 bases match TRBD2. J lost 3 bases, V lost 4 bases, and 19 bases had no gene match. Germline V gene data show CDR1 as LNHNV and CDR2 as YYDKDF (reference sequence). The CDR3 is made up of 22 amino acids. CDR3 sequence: CATSTTLWRLGLAGGYTGELFF. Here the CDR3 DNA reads TGTGCCACCAGCACAACCCTGTGGCGACTCGGACTAGCGGGGGGATACACCGGGGAGCTGTTTTTT. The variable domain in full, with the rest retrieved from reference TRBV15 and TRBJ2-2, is DAMVIQNPRYQVTQFGKPVTLSCSQTLNHNVMYWYQQKSSQAPKLLFHYYDKDFNNEADTPDNFQSRRPNTSFCFLDIRSPGLGDTAMYLCATSTTLWRLGLAGGYTGELFFGEGSRLTVL.

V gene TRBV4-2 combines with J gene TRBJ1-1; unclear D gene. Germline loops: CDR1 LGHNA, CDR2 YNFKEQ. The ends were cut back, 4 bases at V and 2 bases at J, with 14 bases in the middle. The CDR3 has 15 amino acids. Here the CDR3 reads CASSLVIEPNTEAFF. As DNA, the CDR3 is TGTGCCAGCAGCCTCGTTATAGAGCCAAACACTGAAGCTTTCTTT.

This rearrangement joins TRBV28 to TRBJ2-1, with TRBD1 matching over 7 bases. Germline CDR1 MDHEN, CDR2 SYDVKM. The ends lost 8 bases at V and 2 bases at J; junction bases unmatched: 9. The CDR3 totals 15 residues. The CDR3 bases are TGTGCCAGCCCCCCCGGGACAGCCGCCTACAATGAGCAGTTCTTC. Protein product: CASPPGTAAYNEQFF.

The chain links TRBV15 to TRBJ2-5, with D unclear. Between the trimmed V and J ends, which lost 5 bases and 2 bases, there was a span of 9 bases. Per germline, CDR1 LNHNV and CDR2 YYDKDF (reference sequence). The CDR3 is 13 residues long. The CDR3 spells CATSPRRQETQYF. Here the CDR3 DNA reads TGTGCCACCAGCCCTAGGCGGCAAGAGACCCAGTACTTC.

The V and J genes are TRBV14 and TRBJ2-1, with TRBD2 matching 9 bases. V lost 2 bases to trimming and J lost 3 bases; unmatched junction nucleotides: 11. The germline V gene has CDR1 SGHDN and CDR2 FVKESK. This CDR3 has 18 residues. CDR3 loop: CASSQYGGAGGRYNEQFF. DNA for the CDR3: TGTGCCAGCAGCCAATACGGTGGAGCGGGGGGACGCTACAATGAGCAGTTCTTC.

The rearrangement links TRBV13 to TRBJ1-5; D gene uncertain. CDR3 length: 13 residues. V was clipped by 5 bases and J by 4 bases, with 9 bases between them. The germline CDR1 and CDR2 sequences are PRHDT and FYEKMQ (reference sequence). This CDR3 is CASSPRGNQPQHF. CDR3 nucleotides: TGTGCCAGCAGCCCCCGAGGTAATCAGCCCCAGCATTTT.

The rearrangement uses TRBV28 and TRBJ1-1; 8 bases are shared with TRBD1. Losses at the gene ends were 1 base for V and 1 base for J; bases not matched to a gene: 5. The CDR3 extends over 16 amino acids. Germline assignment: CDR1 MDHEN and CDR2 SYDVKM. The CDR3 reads CASSLYQGATNTEAFF. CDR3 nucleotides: TGTGCCAGCAGTTTATACCAGGGGGCAACGAACACTGAAGCTTTCTTT.

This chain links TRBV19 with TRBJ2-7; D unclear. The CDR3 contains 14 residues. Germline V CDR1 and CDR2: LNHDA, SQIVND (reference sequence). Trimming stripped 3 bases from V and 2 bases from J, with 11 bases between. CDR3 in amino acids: CASSISSSAYEQYF. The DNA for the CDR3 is TGTGCCAGTAGTATCTCTAGTTCGGCCTACGAGCAGTACTTC. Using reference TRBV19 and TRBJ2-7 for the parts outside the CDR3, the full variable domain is DGGITQSPKYLFRKEGQNVTLSCEQNLNHDAMYWYRQDPGQGLRLIYYSQIVNDFQKGDIAEGYSVSREKKESFPLTVTSAQKNPTAFYLCASSISSSAYEQYFGPGTRLTVT.

The CDR3 protein is CASSYSEFGGGAFF. The CDR3 DNA reads as TGTGCCAGCAGTTACTCGGAGTTTGGGGGAGGAGCTTTCTTT. This chain uses TRBV6-5 with TRBJ1-1; D may be TRBD1 (5 bases). Per the germline V gene, CDR1 is MNHEY and CDR2 is SVGAGI. This CDR3 comprises 14 residues. Trimming stripped 0 bases from V and 10 bases from J, with 15 bases between.

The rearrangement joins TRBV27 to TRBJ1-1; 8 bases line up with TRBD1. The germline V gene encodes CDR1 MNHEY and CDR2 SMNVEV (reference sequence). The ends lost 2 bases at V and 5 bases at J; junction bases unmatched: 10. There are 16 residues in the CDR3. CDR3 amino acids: CASSLRGGQGGTEAFF. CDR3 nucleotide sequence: TGTGCCAGCAGTTTAAGGGGAGGACAGGGTGGGACTGAAGCTTTCTTT.